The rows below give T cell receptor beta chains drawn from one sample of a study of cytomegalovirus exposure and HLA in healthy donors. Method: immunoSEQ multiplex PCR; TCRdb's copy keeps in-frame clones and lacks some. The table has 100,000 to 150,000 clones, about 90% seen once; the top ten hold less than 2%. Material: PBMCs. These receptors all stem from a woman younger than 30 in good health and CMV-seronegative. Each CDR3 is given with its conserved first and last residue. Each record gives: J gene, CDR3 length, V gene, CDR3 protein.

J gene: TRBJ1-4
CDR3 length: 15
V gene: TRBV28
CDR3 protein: CASSPQAATNEKLFF

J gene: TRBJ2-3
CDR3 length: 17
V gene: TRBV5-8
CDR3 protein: CASDLAGGPLVTDTQYF

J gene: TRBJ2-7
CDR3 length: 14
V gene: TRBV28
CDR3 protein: CASSITGGSYEQYF

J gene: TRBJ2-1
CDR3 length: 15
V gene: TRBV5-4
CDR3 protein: CASSLRDRGQHEQFF

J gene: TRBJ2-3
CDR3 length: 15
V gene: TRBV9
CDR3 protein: CASSVERGGTDTQYF

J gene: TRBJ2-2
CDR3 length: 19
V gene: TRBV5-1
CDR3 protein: CASSPSGLAGGRNTGELFF

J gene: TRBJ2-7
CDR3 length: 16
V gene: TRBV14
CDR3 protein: CASSPLNRALPWEQYF

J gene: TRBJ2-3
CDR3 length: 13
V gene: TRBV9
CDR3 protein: CASSAPGTDTQYF

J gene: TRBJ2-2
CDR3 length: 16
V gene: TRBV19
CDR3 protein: CASSMGLAGSSGELFF

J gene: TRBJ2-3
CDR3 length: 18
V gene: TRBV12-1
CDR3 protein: CASSFEVAGPHSTDTQYF

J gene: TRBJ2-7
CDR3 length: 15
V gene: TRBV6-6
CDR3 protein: CASSDHLDRPAEQYF

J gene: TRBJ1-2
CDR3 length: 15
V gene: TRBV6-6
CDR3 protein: CASSPGQAGLGGYTF

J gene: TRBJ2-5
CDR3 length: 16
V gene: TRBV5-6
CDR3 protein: CASSRTNQGMSETQYF

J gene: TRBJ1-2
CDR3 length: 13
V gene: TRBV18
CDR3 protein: CASSQTEDYGYTF

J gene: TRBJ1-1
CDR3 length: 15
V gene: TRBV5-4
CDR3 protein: CASSLGQGQNTEAFF

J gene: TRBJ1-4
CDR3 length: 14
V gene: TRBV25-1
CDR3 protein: CASSDSLTNEKLFF

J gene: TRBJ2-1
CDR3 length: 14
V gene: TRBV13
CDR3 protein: CASSIYSGVNEQFF

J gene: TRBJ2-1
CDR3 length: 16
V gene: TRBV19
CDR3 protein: CASRRAGTRPYNEQFF

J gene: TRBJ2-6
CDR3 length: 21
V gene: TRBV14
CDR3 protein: CASSPSSWQAYRTSGANVLTF

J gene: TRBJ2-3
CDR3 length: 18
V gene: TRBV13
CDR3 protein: CASSLGRTSDTSTDTQYF

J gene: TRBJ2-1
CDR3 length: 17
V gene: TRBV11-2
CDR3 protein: CASSLPSGGASYNEQFF

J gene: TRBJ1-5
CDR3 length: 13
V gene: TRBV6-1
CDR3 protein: CASSRQGGQPQHF

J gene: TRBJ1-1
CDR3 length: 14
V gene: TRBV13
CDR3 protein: CASSSGFMNTEAFF

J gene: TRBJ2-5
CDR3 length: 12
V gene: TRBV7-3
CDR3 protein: CASSLGRGFEYF

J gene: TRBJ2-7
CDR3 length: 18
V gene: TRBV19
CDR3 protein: CASSLRWDRGVYRYEQYF

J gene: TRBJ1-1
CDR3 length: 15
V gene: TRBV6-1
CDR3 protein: CASTRGRGLNTEAFF